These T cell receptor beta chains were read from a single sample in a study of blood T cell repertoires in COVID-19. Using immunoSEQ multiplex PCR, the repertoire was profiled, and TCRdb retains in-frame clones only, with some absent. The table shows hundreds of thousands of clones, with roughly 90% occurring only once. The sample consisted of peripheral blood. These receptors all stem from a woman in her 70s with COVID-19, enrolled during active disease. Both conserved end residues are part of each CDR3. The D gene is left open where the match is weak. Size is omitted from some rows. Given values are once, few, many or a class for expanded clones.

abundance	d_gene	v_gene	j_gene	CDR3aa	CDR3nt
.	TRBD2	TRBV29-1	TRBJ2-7	CSVVRGATYEQYF	TGCAGCGTTGTGCGGGGGGCTACCTACGAGCAGTACTTC
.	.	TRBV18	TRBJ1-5	CASSPRGWGQPQHF	TGTGCCAGCTCACCAAGGGGTTGGGGCCAGCCCCAGCATTTT
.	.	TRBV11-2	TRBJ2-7	CASSLSSRVGEQYF	TGTGCCAGCAGCTTAAGCTCCCGGGTAGGCGAGCAGTACTTC
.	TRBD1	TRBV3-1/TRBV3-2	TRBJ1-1	CASSQGRGLTEAFF	TGTGCCAGCAGCCAGGGAAGGGGGCTTACTGAAGCTTTCTTT
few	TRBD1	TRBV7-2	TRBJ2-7	CASSLAGGGTGNPYEQYF	TGTGCCAGCAGCTTAGCGGGGGGAGGGACAGGGAACCCCTACGAGCAGTACTTC
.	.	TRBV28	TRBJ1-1	CASSLSSGAEAFF	TGTGCCAGCAGTTTATCGTCAGGGGCGGAAGCTTTCTTT
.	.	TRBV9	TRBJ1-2	CASSAWTVSDYGYTF	TGTGCCAGCAGCGCCTGGACAGTTTCGGACTATGGCTACACCTTC
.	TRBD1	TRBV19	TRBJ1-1	CATNTAQGRTEAFF	TGTGCCACCAACACAGCACAGGGGCGCACTGAAGCTTTCTTT
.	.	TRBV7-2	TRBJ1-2	CASSLVSFMDSSGYTF	TGTGCCAGCAGCTTAGTCTCGTTCATGGACAGCTCCGGCTACACCTTC
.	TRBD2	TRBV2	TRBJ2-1	CASSELAGSYNEQFF	TGTGCCAGCAGTGAATTAGCGGGCTCCTACAATGAGCAGTTCTTC
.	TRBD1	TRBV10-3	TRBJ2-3	CAITMDRGRVDTQYF	TGTGCCATCACAATGGACAGGGGGCGCGTAGATACGCAGTATTTT
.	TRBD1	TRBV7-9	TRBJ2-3	CASSSGQLSTDTQYF	TGTGCCAGCAGCTCGGGACAGCTTAGCACAGATACGCAGTATTTT
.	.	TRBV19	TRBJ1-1	CASRPRGGTEAFF	TGTGCCAGTAGGCCACGGGGAGGCACTGAAGCTTTCTTT
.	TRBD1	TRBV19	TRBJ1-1	CASSIAPTGRGTEAFF	TGTGCCAGTAGTATAGCCCCGACAGGGAGAGGCACTGAAGCTTTCTTT
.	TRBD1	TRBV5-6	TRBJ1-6	CASSRDRGEAKALHF	TGTGCCAGCAGCCGGGACAGGGGAGAGGCTAAGGCCCTCCACTTT
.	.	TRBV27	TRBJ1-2	CASSLREGHGYTF	TGTGCCAGCAGTTTGAGGGAAGGGCATGGCTACACCTTC
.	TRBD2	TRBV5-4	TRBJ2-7	CASSNLGRDPYEQYF	TGTGCCAGCAGCAATCTCGGGAGGGACCCGTACGAGCAGTACTTC
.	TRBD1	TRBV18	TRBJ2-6	CASSLDGTGAGANVLTF	TGTGCCAGCTCTCTAGATGGGACAGGGGCTGGGGCCAACGTCCTGACTTTC
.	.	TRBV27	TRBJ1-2	CASSDAPGEVGYTF	TGTGCCAGCAGTGACGCCCCAGGGGAAGTTGGCTACACCTTC
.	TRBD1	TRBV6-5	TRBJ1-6	CASSYIGTGGPLHF	TGTGCCAGCAGTTACATTGGGACAGGAGGACCCCTCCACTTT
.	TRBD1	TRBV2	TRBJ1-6	CASTPGQDYNSPLHF	TGTGCCAGCACCCCCGGACAGGATTATAATTCACCCCTCCACTTT
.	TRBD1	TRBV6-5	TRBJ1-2	CASSLGQGSGYTF	TGTGCCAGCAGCTTGGGACAGGGGTCTGGCTACACCTTC
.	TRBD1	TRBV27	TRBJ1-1	CASSFLGQSNTEAFF	TGTGCCAGCAGTTTTCTGGGACAGTCGAACACTGAAGCTTTCTTT
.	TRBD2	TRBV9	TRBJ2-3	CASSGISGGTQYF	TGTGCCAGCAGCGGAATTAGCGGGGGCACGCAGTATTTT
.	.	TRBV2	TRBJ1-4	CASSERGTNEKLFF	TGTGCCAGCAGTGAACGGGGAACTAATGAAAAACTGTTTTTT
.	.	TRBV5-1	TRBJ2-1	CASSFSRLRAADEQFF	TGCGCCAGCAGCTTCAGCCGGCTACGTGCCGCGGATGAGCAGTTCTTC
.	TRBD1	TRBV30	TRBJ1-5	CAWRLGQGWNQPQHF	TGTGCCTGGAGGCTCGGACAGGGGTGGAATCAGCCCCAGCATTTT
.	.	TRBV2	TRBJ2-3	CATPRGSPPADTQYF	TGTGCCACCCCCCGGGGGAGCCCTCCGGCAGATACGCAGTATTTT
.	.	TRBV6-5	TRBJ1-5	CASSLGVGGGQPQHF	TGTGCCAGCAGTTTAGGAGTTGGGGGCGGTCAGCCCCAGCATTTT
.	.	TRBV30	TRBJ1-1	CAWSVRGRWFTEAFF	TGTGCCTGGAGTGTACGAGGGCGGTGGTTCACTGAAGCTTTCTTT
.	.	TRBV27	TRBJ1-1	CASSQGAEAFF	TGTGCCAGCAGTCAGGGCGCTGAAGCTTTCTTT
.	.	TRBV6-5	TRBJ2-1	CASSYSTGTGDNEQFF	TGTGCCAGCAGTTACTCGACAGGGACTGGAGACAATGAGCAGTTCTTC
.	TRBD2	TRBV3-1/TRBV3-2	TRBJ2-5	CARGPGGGETQYF	TGTGCCCGCGGCCCCGGGGGGGGAGAGACCCAGTACTTC
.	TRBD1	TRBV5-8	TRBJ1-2	CASSTTRRGLDGYTF	TGTGCCAGCAGCACCACCCGCAGGGGGCTGGATGGCTACACCTTC
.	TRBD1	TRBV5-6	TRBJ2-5	CASSADRVVAQYF	TGTGCCAGCAGCGCGGACAGGGTGGTCGCCCAGTACTTC
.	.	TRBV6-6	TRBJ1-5	CASIDRTNNQPQHF	TGTGCCAGCATCGACAGGACCAACAATCAGCCCCAGCATTTT
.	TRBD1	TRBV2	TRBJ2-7	CASSRQGYEQYF	TGTGCCAGCAGTCGACAGGGCTACGAGCAGTACTTC
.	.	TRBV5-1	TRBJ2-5	CASSFGQFRETQYF	TGCGCCAGCAGCTTCGGACAGTTTAGAGAGACCCAGTACTTC
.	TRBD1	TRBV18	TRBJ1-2	CASSPEGQGAEGYTF	TGTGCCAGCTCACCAGAAGGCCAGGGGGCGGAGGGCTACACCTTC
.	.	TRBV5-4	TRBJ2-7	CASSLKLLGLSTYEQYF	TGTGCCAGCAGCCTGAAATTGTTGGGGCTTAGTACCTACGAGCAGTACTTC
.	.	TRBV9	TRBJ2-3	CASSVAGASTDTQYF	TGTGCCAGCAGCGTAGCAGGGGCTAGCACAGATACGCAGTATTTT
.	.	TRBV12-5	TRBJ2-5	CASGTAQAPYQETQYF	TGTGCTAGTGGTACCGCACAGGCCCCATACCAAGAGACCCAGTACTTC
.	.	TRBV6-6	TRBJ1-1	CASSYGDMNTEAFF	TGTGCCAGCAGTTACGGGGACATGAACACTGAAGCTTTCTTT
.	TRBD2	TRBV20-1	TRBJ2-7	CSASSGVEQYF	TGCAGTGCTAGCAGCGGGGTCGAGCAGTACTTC
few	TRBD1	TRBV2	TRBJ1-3	CASSVAGTGVGNTIYF	TGTGCCAGCAGTGTGGCCGGGACAGGGGTCGGAAACACCATATATTTT
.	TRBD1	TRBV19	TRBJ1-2	CASSIFGQAYGYTF	TGTGCCAGTAGTATTTTCGGACAGGCCTATGGCTACACCTTC
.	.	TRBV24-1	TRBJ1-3	CATSDSRSSGNTIYF	TGTGCCACCAGTGATTCACGGAGCTCTGGAAACACCATATATTTT
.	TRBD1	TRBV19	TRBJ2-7	CASSITRGSVAYEQYF	TGTGCCAGTAGTATAACCAGGGGGTCAGTGGCCTACGAGCAGTACTTC
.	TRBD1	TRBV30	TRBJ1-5	CAWRRTGGSFSNQPQHF	TGTGCCTGGAGACGCACAGGGGGCTCTTTTAGCAATCAGCCCCAGCATTTT